This TCR beta chain comes out of a study of sequential checkpoint blockade in melanoma. Study in general: Patients were randomized 1:1 to nivolumab-then-ipilimumab or ipilimumab-then-nivolumab first-line.

Treatment meaning: randomized to nivolumab then ipilimumab (arm A) or the reverse (arm B). DNA-damaging chemotherapy had not been given to any patient beforehand. PBMC sorting kept live CD3+CD8+ cells without CD19 or CD56. Using immunoSEQ multiplex PCR, the repertoire was profiled, and TCRdb retains in-frame clones only, with some absent. Of more than 30,000 clones in the sample, 75% to 90% were seen once. Germline CDR1 reads MDHEN; CDR2 reads SYDVKM. The ends lost 7 bases at V and 8 bases at J; junction bases unmatched: 15. The CDR3 runs to 15 residues. This TCR came from a human donor with melanoma. This specimen consisted of CD8+ T cells sorted from blood (inferred from file names), obtained from a patient given nivolumab and ipilimumab in sequence. J is TRBJ2-7 and V is TRBV28; 9 bases are shared with TRBD1. CDR3 sequence (DNA): TGTGCCAGCAATCCGACGGGGGGACAGGGCTGGCAGCAGTACTTC. Encoded protein: CASNPTGGQGWQQYF.